This is a list of T cell receptor beta chains from one sample in a study of blood T cell repertoires in COVID-19. Clones were sequenced by immunoSEQ multiplex PCR, and TCRdb holds only the in-frame ones, with some missing. The sample has 100,000 to 150,000 clones, over 80% seen once. The sample consisted of PBMCs or T cells enriched from blood (not recorded which). The receptors originated from a woman aged 25-40 years who had recovered from COVID-19. CDR3s include the opening cysteine and the closing phenylalanine or tryptophan. The D gene is left open where the match is weak. Part of the rows lack a size; the others show once, few, many or a class for expanded clones.

abundance | d_gene | j_gene | v_gene | CDR3nt | CDR3aa
. | TRBD1 | TRBJ1-5 | TRBV19 | TGTGCCAGTAGTCACCCGACAGGGGGCGTTGGGAATCAGCCCCAGCATTTT | CASSHPTGGVGNQPQHF
. | TRBD2 | TRBJ2-2 | TRBV12-5 | TGTGCTAGTGGTTTCAGTCTAGCGGGTAACACCGGGGAGCTGTTTTTT | CASGFSLAGNTGELFF
few | TRBD1 | TRBJ2-6 | TRBV24-1 | TGTGCCACCAGTGAAGGACAGGGGACTCCTGGGGCCAACGTCCTGACTTTC | CATSEGQGTPGANVLTF
. | TRBD1 | TRBJ2-7 | TRBV6-6 | TGTGCCAGCAGTTACGCTCCGGGACAGAGGTCCTACGAGCAGTACTTC | CASSYAPGQRSYEQYF
. | TRBD2 | TRBJ2-1 | TRBV11-3 | TGTGCCAGCAGCGTAAATCTAGCGGGAGGGAATGAGCAGTTCTTC | CASSVNLAGGNEQFF
. | . | TRBJ2-5 | TRBV18 | TGTGCCAGCTCACCACCGCGGGGAAGCAGGGAGACCCAGTACTTC | CASSPPRGSRETQYF
. | . | TRBJ2-7 | TRBV28 | TGTGCCAGCATCCCTCTGCGGGCAGAGCAGTACTTC | CASIPLRAEQYF
. | TRBD2 | TRBJ2-1 | TRBV6-5 | TGTGCCAGCAGTTATTTCGGACTAGCGGGAGGTGAGCAGTTCTTC | CASSYFGLAGGEQFF
. | TRBD1 | TRBJ1-6 | TRBV19 | TGTGCCACCGGCCGGACAGGGGTCTCCTATAATTCACCCCTCCACTTT | CATGRTGVSYNSPLHF
. | TRBD1 | TRBJ1-2 | TRBV15 | TGTGCCACCAGCAGATCAGGACAGGGAGACTCCTCTACCTATGGCTACACCTTC | CATSRSGQGDSSTYGYTF
. | TRBD1 | TRBJ1-3 | TRBV11-2 | TGTGCCAGCAGCTTAGTCCCCGGACAGGGGGCCGGTGGAAACACCATATATTTT | CASSLVPGQGAGGNTIYF
once | TRBD2 | TRBJ2-1 | TRBV29-1 | TGCAGCGTTGATAGCGGGAGTCCTAATGAGCAGTTCTTC | CSVDSGSPNEQFF
. | TRBD2 | TRBJ2-4 | TRBV7-2 | TGTGCCAGCAGCGTGACTAGCGGGCTAGCCAAAAACATTCAGTACTTC | CASSVTSGLAKNIQYF
. | TRBD2 | TRBJ2-1 | TRBV20-1 | TGCAGTGCTCGACTAGCGGATCAGTTCTTC | CSARLADQFF
once | . | TRBJ2-1 | TRBV7-9 | TGTGCCAGCAGCTTAGTTTTGAGTCCTTCCTACAATGAGCAGTTCTTC | CASSLVLSPSYNEQFF
. | TRBD2 | TRBJ2-3 | TRBV7-3 | TGTGCCAGCAGCCCCTGGGGTAGCGGGAGCACAGATACGCAGTATTTT | CASSPWGSGSTDTQYF
. | TRBD1 | TRBJ1-3 | TRBV3-1/TRBV3-2 | TGTGCCAGCAGCCTCAGGGGGCAGGTTGGAAACACCATATATTTT | CASSLRGQVGNTIYF
. | . | TRBJ2-1 | TRBV19 | TGTGCCAGTAGTATAGGGCGGACAAGAGAGCAGTTCTTC | CASSIGRTREQFF
. | TRBD2 | TRBJ2-1 | TRBV3-1/TRBV3-2 | TGTGCCAGCAGCCCCACCCCGGCTAGCGGGAGGGCCTACAATGAGCAGTTCTTC | CASSPTPASGRAYNEQFF
. | . | TRBJ2-5 | TRBV28 | TGTGCCAGCAGCCCACTGCGGTCCCAAGAGACCCAGTACTTC | CASSPLRSQETQYF
. | . | TRBJ1-2 | TRBV18 | TGTGCCAGCTCACCACCGGGGGGGCTTCAACTCGCTAACTATGGCTACACCTTC | CASSPPGGLQLANYGYTF
few | TRBD1 | TRBJ1-4 | TRBV6-5 | TGTGCCAGCAGTTCTGACAGGGGGCAGGGAGAAAAACTGTTTTTT | CASSSDRGQGEKLFF
. | TRBD2 | TRBJ2-7 | TRBV5-4 | TGTGCCAGCACCTCCCAAAGGACTAGCGGGAACGAGCAGTACTTC | CASTSQRTSGNEQYF
. | . | TRBJ2-2 | TRBV7-6 | TGTGCCAGCAGTCCTGGGACTTCACTGGGGGGGGAGCTGTTTTTT | CASSPGTSLGGELFF
. | TRBD2 | TRBJ2-5 | TRBV9 | TGTGCCAGCAGCCCCCCGGGACTAGCGGGAGGGCTCGGGGAGACCCAGTACTTC | CASSPPGLAGGLGETQYF
few | TRBD1 | TRBJ1-6 | TRBV7-8 | TGTGCCAGCCGGGCGACAGGGAATAATTCACCCCTCCACTTT | CASRATGNNSPLHF
. | . | TRBJ2-7 | TRBV7-9 | TGTGCCAGCAGCTCCAGGTTGGTCCCCTACGAGCAGTACTTC | CASSSRLVPYEQYF
. | TRBD2 | TRBJ2-7 | TRBV29-1 | TGCAGCGTTCAGGCGGGAGGGCGGGGCGAGCAGTACTTC | CSVQAGGRGEQYF
once | . | TRBJ1-5 | TRBV30 | TGTGCCTGGAGTGTACAGGGCCATCAGCCCCAGCATTTT | CAWSVQGHQPQHF
few | TRBD2 | TRBJ2-2 | TRBV5-1 | TGCGCCAGCAGCTTGGTGCTAGCGGACACCGGGGAGCTGTTTTTT | CASSLVLADTGELFF
. | TRBD1 | TRBJ1-4 | TRBV4-1 | TGCGCCAGCAGCCAAAACAGGGGTGGGGAAAAACTGTTTTTT | CASSQNRGGEKLFF
. | . | TRBJ1-5 | TRBV19 | TGTGCCAGTAGACAGGGTGATAGGAGCAATCAGCCCCAGCATTTT | CASRQGDRSNQPQHF
. | . | TRBJ2-7 | TRBV11-2 | TGTGCCAGCAGCATAGGTAGGGGCGGTGCCTACGAGCAGTACTTC | CASSIGRGGAYEQYF
. | TRBD2 | TRBJ2-7 | TRBV4-3 | TGCGCCAGCAGCCAAGCCGGGACTAGCGCGTCCTACGAGCAGTACTTC | CASSQAGTSASYEQYF
. | . | TRBJ2-7 | TRBV12-3/TRBV12-4 | TGTGCCAGCAGTTTGGACAGTTACGAGCAGTACTTC | CASSLDSYEQYF
. | . | TRBJ2-5 | TRBV7-8 | TGTGCCAGCAGCAAGGACAGTCAAGAGACCCAGTACTTC | CASSKDSQETQYF
. | . | TRBJ2-2 | TRBV7-3 | TGTGCCAGCAGCCTGACAAGCACCGGGGAGCTGTTTTTT | CASSLTSTGELFF
. | . | TRBJ2-3 | TRBV11-1 | TGTGCCAGCAGCTTAGGACAATGGGGCACAGATACGCAGTATTTT | CASSLGQWGTDTQYF
. | . | TRBJ1-1 | TRBV18 | TGTGCCAGCTCACCGCGGTCGGGGAGCACTGAAGCTTTCTTT | CASSPRSGSTEAFF
. | . | TRBJ1-4 | TRBV5-6 | TGTGCCAGCAGCTACGACACGGCAACTAATGAAAAACTGTTTTTT | CASSYDTATNEKLFF
. | . | TRBJ1-5 | TRBV29-1 | TGCAGCGTGGGAGACAGCAATCAGCCCCAGCATTTT | CSVGDSNQPQHF
. | TRBD1 | TRBJ1-2 | TRBV7-6 | TGTGCCAGCAGCTTATTTATTCCGGGACAGCCTAACAACTATGGCTACACCTTC | CASSLFIPGQPNNYGYTF
. | TRBD1 | TRBJ1-1 | TRBV29-1 | TGCAGCGTTGAGCCGACAGGGATGGGTGAAGCTTTCTTT | CSVEPTGMGEAFF
few | TRBD1 | TRBJ1-4 | TRBV2 | TGTGCCAGCACCGGACAGGGGGCGAAGAATGAAAAACTGTTTTTT | CASTGQGAKNEKLFF
. | . | TRBJ1-2 | TRBV7-3 | TGTGCCAGCAGCTTGGACCCCAGGGATGGCTACACCTTC | CASSLDPRDGYTF
. | . | TRBJ2-3 | TRBV27 | TGTGCCAGCAGTACCCTTAGAGGCCTGACAGATACGCAGTATTTT | CASSTLRGLTDTQYF
. | TRBD2 | TRBJ2-7 | TRBV27 | TGTGCCAGCAGTGGGGGGACTAGCGGGAGGAGATACGAGCAGTACTTC | CASSGGTSGRRYEQYF
. | . | TRBJ1-1 | TRBV4-3 | TGCGCCAGCAGCCAAGCCGGGTGGTATTCGGCGAACACTGAAGCTTTCTTT | CASSQAGWYSANTEAFF
. | TRBD2 | TRBJ2-1 | TRBV7-9 | TGTGCCAGCAGCAGAGGGATAGCGGGAGGACGCAATGAGCAGTTCTTC | CASSRGIAGGRNEQFF
. | TRBD1 | TRBJ1-5 | TRBV27 | TGTGCCAGCAGCTATTACAGGGGTGGTCAGCCCCAGCATTTT | CASSYYRGGQPQHF
. | . | TRBJ2-2 | TRBV3-1/TRBV3-2 | TGTGCCAGCAGCCACGTGAATACAGGGCGGGGGGAGCTGTTTTTT | CASSHVNTGRGELFF
. | . | TRBJ2-5 | TRBV11-3 | TGTGCCAGCAAACACGTCCAAGAGACCCAGTACTTC | CASKHVQETQYF
. | TRBD1 | TRBJ1-5 | TRBV4-3 | TGCGCCAGCAGCCAAGAAACAGGGGGCGGTCAGCCCCAGCATTTT | CASSQETGGGQPQHF